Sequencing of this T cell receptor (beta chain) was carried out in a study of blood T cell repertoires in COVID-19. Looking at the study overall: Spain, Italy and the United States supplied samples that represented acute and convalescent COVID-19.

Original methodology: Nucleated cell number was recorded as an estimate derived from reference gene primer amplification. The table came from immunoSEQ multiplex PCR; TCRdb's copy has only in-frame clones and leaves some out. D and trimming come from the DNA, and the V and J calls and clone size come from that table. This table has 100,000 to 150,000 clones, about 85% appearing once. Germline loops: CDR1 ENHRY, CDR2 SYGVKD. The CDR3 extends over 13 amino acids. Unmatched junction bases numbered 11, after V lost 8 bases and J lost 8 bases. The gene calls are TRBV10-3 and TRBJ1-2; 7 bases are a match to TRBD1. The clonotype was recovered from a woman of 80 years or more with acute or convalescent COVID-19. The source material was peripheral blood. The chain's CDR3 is CAIGKDQGEGYTF. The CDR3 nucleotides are TGTGCCATCGGGAAGGATCAGGGGGAAGGCTACACCTTC.